Listed below are T cell receptor beta chains from one sample, sequenced in a study of T cell responses to AZD1222 COVID-19 vaccine. The method was immunoSEQ multiplex PCR; TCRdb's version includes in-frame clones alone and lacks a portion of them. Among some 130,000 clones listed, approximately 90% were seen once. This specimen consisted of peripheral blood, obtained on day 0 of AZD1222 vaccination. Source of these receptors: an adult in good health. Each CDR3 is given without its conserved first and last residue.

>TRBV29-1|TRBJ2-7
SVVALSYEQY
>TRBV6-5|TRBJ1-2
ASRTGAIDGYT
>TRBV7-8|TRBJ2-7
ASSPWTSGKRYEQY
>TRBV5-4|TRBJ2-5
ASSTGTSMETQY
>TRBV11-3|TRBJ2-7
ASSLLLADTYEQY
>TRBV10-3|TRBJ1-2
AISQGDWDGYT
>TRBV25-1|TRBJ1-1
ASSETGRGSSTEAF
>TRBV5-1|TRBJ2-3
ASSLSTDTQY
>TRBV9|TRBJ2-7
ASSDGQGNYEQY
>TRBV27|TRBJ2-1
ASSLGSRSYNEQF
>TRBV28|TRBJ2-1
ASLGLADFYNEQF
>TRBV19|TRBJ2-2
ASSMGVLTRSNTGELF
>TRBV29-1|TRBJ1-1
SVSDGLAF
>TRBV5-8|TRBJ1-5
ASSFRGQPQH
>TRBV5-4|TRBJ2-3
ASSLTGYGTQY
>TRBV6-1|TRBJ2-4
ASSEGWRQKNIQY
>TRBV7-9|TRBJ1-2
ASSLGVHGYT
>TRBV7-3|TRBJ2-7
ASSSDRGEQY
>TRBV4-1|TRBJ1-1
ASSQDPTRMNTEAF
>TRBV4-1|TRBJ1-2
ASSRTGQSNYGYT
>TRBV5-4|TRBJ2-1
ASSSTSGGSNEQF
>TRBV28|TRBJ2-1
AGGNNEQF
>TRBV29-1|TRBJ1-1
SVERRGPEDTEAF
>TRBV5-6|TRBJ2-3
ASSLVRGYDTQY
>TRBV30|TRBJ2-3
AWSEEGGTDTQY
>TRBV9|TRBJ2-2
ASSAHSIRTTGELF
>TRBV7-9|TRBJ1-2
ASSTGTAYGYT
>TRBV24-1|TRBJ2-1
ATSDTGLAVSNEQF
>TRBV18|TRBJ1-1
ASSPGQGNEAF
>TRBV6-4|TRBJ2-1
ASSRTSGSNNEQF
>TRBV7-3|TRBJ1-1
ASSLKSGPSTEAF
>TRBV10-3|TRBJ2-3
AISYAEDTQY
>TRBV20-1|TRBJ2-7
SASPLAGQTYEQY
>TRBV2|TRBJ2-2
ASSEGTSGSFYTGELF
>TRBV7-2|TRBJ2-7
ASSTSGGSSYEQY
>TRBV10-3|TRBJ1-1
AISELQGGGAMNTEAF
>TRBV7-3|TRBJ2-3
ASSLGGSVGDTQY
>TRBV28|TRBJ2-1
ASSLYRAPVGHNEQF
>TRBV11-2|TRBJ2-5
ASSFRGAETQY
>TRBV9|TRBJ2-1
ASSVGLAGRDNEQF
>TRBV9|TRBJ1-1
ASSVSPSQETEAF
>TRBV30|TRBJ2-3
ARKADFSSTDTQY